This is a list of T cell receptor beta chains from one sample in a study of T cell repertoires in cytomegalovirus infection. From the reads, TCRdb called clonotypes with MiXCR, one entry per CDR3 protein. The repertoire has tens of thousands of distinct CDR3 sequences, 20% to 25% of them found once; the top ten carry around 70%. Their target antigens are unknown. Material: CD8+ T cells from cultured PBMCs, obtained from culture after CMV antigen stimulation. These TCRs come from a human donor in good health (CMV status not recorded). Some clones in this sample may be carry-over from other donors' samples. Both conserved end residues are part of each CDR3. Fields, in order: V gene, clone size, J gene, D gene, CDR3 DNA, CDR3 protein. D genes are given only for firm matches. Some rows have no size entry. The others give once, few or many, or a class for an expanded clone.

TRBV6-2/TRBV6-3	-	TRBJ1-2	-	TGTGCCAGCAGTTACTCGGGTACCCGCAACTATGGCTACACCTTC	CASSYSGTRNYGYTF
TRBV15	few	TRBJ1-2	-	TGTGCCACCAGCGAGCCGGGAAACTATGGCTACACCTTC	CATSEPGNYGYTF
TRBV5-5	few	TRBJ2-3	-	TGTGCCAGCAGCCCGGGGTGGCAAGGCGCCAAAGATACGCAGTATTTT	CASSPGWQGAKDTQYF
TRBV15	few	TRBJ2-1	-	TGTGCCACCAGCAGATTTACTAGCCATGAGCAGTTCTTC	CATSRFTSHEQFF
TRBV7-9	-	TRBJ1-4	-	TGTGCCAGCAGCGGCCCGGGGGACTTTAATGAAAAACTGTTTTTT	CASSGPGDFNEKLFF
TRBV7-6	-	TRBJ2-3	-	TGTGCCAGCAGTGCAGGGATTTTGGATACGCAGTATTTT	CASSAGILDTQYF
TRBV7-2	few	TRBJ1-2	-	TGTGCCAGCAGCTTACTATGGACGGAAGCTAACTATGGCTACACCTTC	CASSLLWTEANYGYTF
TRBV5-6	-	TRBJ2-1	-	TGTGCCAGCAGCTTGGCACAGGAGAGCTCCTACAATGAGCAGTTCTTC	CASSLAQESSYNEQFF
TRBV6-2/TRBV6-3	-	TRBJ1-1	-	TGTGCCAGCAGTTACGGGCGGGTAACTGAAGCTTTCTTT	CASSYGRVTEAFF
TRBV7-2	few	TRBJ1-5	TRBD1	TGTGCCAGCAGCCCGAGCCAGGGGGGTCAGCCCCAGCATTTT	CASSPSQGGQPQHF
TRBV9	few	TRBJ2-3	-	TGTGCCAGCAGCGGATGGGGGGCGCCGGCAGATACGCAGTATTTT	CASSGWGAPADTQYF
TRBV7-2	many	TRBJ1-1	-	TGTGCCAGCAGCTTGGGGGGGCGGGGGCTCACTGAAGCTTTCTTT	CASSLGGRGLTEAFF
TRBV4-1	few	TRBJ1-5	-	TGCGCCAGCAGCCAAGAACGCTCTAGCAATCAGCCCCAGCATTTT	CASSQERSSNQPQHF
TRBV29-1	once	TRBJ2-5	-	TGCAGCGTCCCAGGGGGGGCAGGGGAGACCCAGTACTTC	CSVPGGAGETQYF
TRBV7-9	few	TRBJ1-5	TRBD1	TGTGCCAGCAGCTCGGACAGGGGTGCGTATAGTCAGCCCCAGCATTTT	CASSSDRGAYSQPQHF
TRBV7-9	-	TRBJ2-6	-	TGTGCCAGCAGCTCCGGGGACACCTCCTCTGGGGCCAACGTCCTGACTTTC	CASSSGDTSSGANVLTF
TRBV12-5	-	TRBJ2-1	-	TGTGCTAGTGGTTTGTCGGCCAATGAGCAGTTCTTC	CASGLSANEQFF
TRBV7-2	-	TRBJ1-2	-	TGTGCCAGCAGCCTACAGGGAATTGATGGCTACACCTTC	CASSLQGIDGYTF
TRBV27	-	TRBJ2-2	-	TGTGCCAGCAGTTTCGGCCTCGGGGAGCTGTTTTTT	CASSFGLGELFF
TRBV7-9	few	TRBJ2-2	-	TGTGCCAGCAGCTTCGCAGGGAATCGGAACACCGGGGAGCTGTTTTTT	CASSFAGNRNTGELFF
TRBV25-1	few	TRBJ2-5	TRBD1	TGTGCCAGCAGTGAAGGACAGGGGGCTACAACGGGGACCCAGTACTTC	CASSEGQGATTGTQYF
TRBV12-3/TRBV12-4	-	TRBJ2-3	TRBD2	TGTGCCAGCAGTTTAATCGGACTAGCGGCTAGCACAGATACGCAGTATTTT	CASSLIGLAASTDTQYF
TRBV19	many	TRBJ1-3	-	TGTGCCAGTAGTATAATTTCCGGAAACACCATATATTTT	CASSIISGNTIYF
TRBV4-3	-	TRBJ2-3	-	TGCGCCAGCAGCCAGTGGACAGACAGCACAGATACGCAGTATTTT	CASSQWTDSTDTQYF
TRBV7-9	-	TRBJ1-1	-	TGTGCCAGCAGCCCAAGACAGAACCCGAACACTGAAGCTTTCTTT	CASSPRQNPNTEAFF
TRBV11-2	-	TRBJ1-1	TRBD1	TGTGCCAGCAGCTTGGACAGGGGAAGACACACTGAAGCTTTCTTT	CASSLDRGRHTEAFF
TRBV7-6	-	TRBJ1-2	TRBD1	TGTGCCAGCAGCTTAGGAGGGACAGGGGGAAACTATGGCTACACCTTC	CASSLGGTGGNYGYTF
TRBV2	-	TRBJ1-2	-	TGTGCCAGCGTCGGTCGGCGTAACTATGGCTACACCTTC	CASVGRRNYGYTF
TRBV28	many	TRBJ2-7	-	TGTGCCAGCAGTGACGGACAGTTATTCTACGAGCAGTACTTC	CASSDGQLFYEQYF
TRBV6-1	-	TRBJ2-1	-	TGTGCCAGCAGTGAAGCTCCTAGCGTGGATGAGCAGTTCTTC	CASSEAPSVDEQFF
TRBV7-2	few	TRBJ2-5	TRBD2	TGTGCCAGCAGCTCACGGACTAGCGGGGAAGAGACCCAGTACTTC	CASSSRTSGEETQYF
TRBV7-2	few	TRBJ1-5	TRBD1	TGTGCCAGCACCCCTGGAGGGGGCGCAAATCAGCCCCAGCATTTT	CASTPGGGANQPQHF
TRBV2	few	TRBJ2-7	-	TGTGCCAGCAGTGAACCTAATCGCAGCTACGAGCAGTACTTC	CASSEPNRSYEQYF
TRBV5-1	-	TRBJ2-7	-	TGCGCCAGCAGCTTGGACCGGGCCGTCTCCTACGAGCAGTACTTC	CASSLDRAVSYEQYF
TRBV12-3/TRBV12-4	few	TRBJ2-1	TRBD2	TGTGCCAGCAGTTTTGGCTTCCAAACCGGGACTAGCGGGGTCCGGCAGTTCTTC	CASSFGFQTGTSGVRQFF
TRBV27	-	TRBJ1-6	TRBD1	TGTGCCAGCAGCAACCGGGACAGGGTAGATTCACCCCTCCACTTT	CASSNRDRVDSPLHF
TRBV7-8	many	TRBJ2-1	-	TGTGCCAGCAGCTTAGCTAGGCTACCCAATGAGCAGTTCTTC	CASSLARLPNEQFF
TRBV11-2	few	TRBJ1-2	-	TGTGCCAGCAGCTTAGTAGGGGAAGATGGCTACACCTTC	CASSLVGEDGYTF
TRBV7-2	once	TRBJ1-1	-	TGTGCCAGCAGTTCGTCCCATCACCGGGCCCTCAACACTGAAGCTTTCTTT	CASSSSHHRALNTEAFF
TRBV7-2	-	TRBJ2-3	TRBD1	TGTGCCAGCAGCTTTTCTGTCAACAGGGGGCAGGAAGATACGCAGTATTTT	CASSFSVNRGQEDTQYF
TRBV7-6	many	TRBJ1-3	-	TGTGCCAGCAGCTTAGAAAGCGCCCCTCGGACCCACTCTGGAAACACCATATATTTT	CASSLESAPRTHSGNTIYF
TRBV4-3	many	TRBJ2-7	-	TGCGCCAGCAGCCACGGGGGGACAACCTACGAGCAGTACTTC	CASSHGGTTYEQYF
TRBV11-2	-	TRBJ2-1	TRBD1	TGTGCCAGCAGCTTGAACAGGGGAAGTCCCTACAATGAGCAGTTCTTC	CASSLNRGSPYNEQFF
TRBV6-5	-	TRBJ2-5	-	TGTGCCAGCAGTTACTCGAGTGGGAGTGGGCCCCAGTACTTC	CASSYSSGSGPQYF
TRBV2	-	TRBJ2-3	TRBD2	TGTGCCAGCGTTAAAGCGGGGATACTCACAGATACGCAGTATTTT	CASVKAGILTDTQYF
TRBV7-2	-	TRBJ1-5	TRBD1	TGTGCCAGCAGCTCCTCCGGGACAGGGGTACGTCAGCCCCAGCATTTT	CASSSSGTGVRQPQHF
TRBV6-2/TRBV6-3	few	TRBJ1-1	-	TGTGCCAGCACCAAGGGTCCCGAAGCTTTCTTT	CASTKGPEAFF
TRBV4-1	-	TRBJ1-5	TRBD1	TGCGCCAGCAGCCAAGGGACAGGGAATCAGCCCCAGCATTTT	CASSQGTGNQPQHF
TRBV24-1	few	TRBJ1-1	-	TGTGCCACCAGTGATAAACAGGGGAACACTGAAGCTTTCTTT	CATSDKQGNTEAFF
TRBV11-2	few	TRBJ1-6	-	TGTGCCAGCAGCTCCCAGACGCGCGGATCCGATTCACCCCTCCACTTT	CASSSQTRGSDSPLHF
TRBV6-2/TRBV6-3	-	TRBJ1-2	-	TGTGCCAGCAGTGACTACCCGTGGGATAACTATGGCTACACCTTC	CASSDYPWDNYGYTF
TRBV4-3	few	TRBJ2-1	-	TGCGCCAGCAGCCAGGATGACGACAGTTCCTCCTACAATGAGCAGTTCTTC	CASSQDDDSSSYNEQFF
TRBV3-1	-	TRBJ2-7	-	TGTGCCAGCAGCCAAAAGGGTTTTTCCTACGAGCAGTACTTC	CASSQKGFSYEQYF
TRBV7-2	-	TRBJ1-2	-	TGTGCCAGCACCGAGTCAAGGGCGGCAAGAGCTAACTATGGCTACACCTTC	CASTESRAARANYGYTF
TRBV2	few	TRBJ1-4	-	TGTGCCATTTCCAGGACAGATAATGAAAAACTGTTTTTT	CAISRTDNEKLFF
TRBV6-6	-	TRBJ2-1	-	TGTGCCAGCAGTGTAGCAGCCTACAATGAGCAGTTCTTC	CASSVAAYNEQFF
TRBV7-9	-	TRBJ1-1	-	TGTGCCAGCAGCTCCTTTGAGGTGATTAACACTGAAGCTTTCTTT	CASSSFEVINTEAFF